The clone carrying this T cell receptor (beta chain) was observed a few times. A much larger clone lies a single base off, so this may be a read error. Alongside a J-beta primer mix, a sample-barcoded 5' primer served in a second PCR lasting 7 to 11 cycles. Sequencing recovered at least 2.5 million CDR3-containing paired-end reads from each sample. One entry per CDR3 protein, called by TCRdb with MiXCR from the 5' RACE reads. The repertoire holds 1,500,000 or so distinct CDR3 sequences, with around 40% as singletons. Each donor was a healthy Caucasian individual from Russia, aged about 6 to 95. The data stem from a study of blood T cells in healthy people across ages. There are 15 residues in the CDR3. The V gene's germline CDR1 is DFQATT and CDR2 SNEGSKA (reference sequence). V gave up 0 bases and J gave up 9 bases; unmatched junction bases: 8.

This chain joins TRBV20-1 and TRBJ1-5; 10 bases are shared with TRBD1. This sequence was found in a woman aged 18 to 35 in good health. Sequenced sample: blood. CDR3 bases: TGCAGTGCTAGAGATAAAGAGACAGGGGGCCGGCCCCAGCATTTT. Its protein is CSARDKETGGRPQHF.